These T cell receptor beta chains were read from a single sample in a study of cytomegalovirus exposure and HLA in healthy donors. The table came from immunoSEQ multiplex PCR; TCRdb's copy has only in-frame clones and leaves some out. In the table there are 100,000 to 150,000 clones, roughly 82% of which are singletons. The sequenced sample consisted of PBMCs. The receptors originated from a boy aged 10-17 years in good health and CMV-seronegative. Each CDR3 is given with its conserved first and last residue. The D gene is left open where the match is weak. Size tells how often a clone was seen (once, few, many) or the class of an expanded clone, and some rows leave it out.

v_gene	j_gene	abundance	d_gene	CDR3aa	CDR3nt
TRBV30	TRBJ1-2	NA	TRBD1	CAWRGTVNYGYTF	TGTGCCTGGAGGGGGACAGTAAACTATGGCTACACCTTC
TRBV4-1	TRBJ1-3	NA	TRBD1	CASSQDPTGAISGNTIYF	TGCGCCAGCAGCCAAGATCCCACAGGGGCCATCTCTGGAAACACCATATATTTT
TRBV19	TRBJ1-2	NA	NA	CASSIGGRGYTF	TGTGCCAGTAGTATAGGGGGCCGTGGCTACACCTTC
TRBV9	TRBJ2-7	few	NA	CASSVGHLNYEQYF	TGTGCCAGCAGCGTGGGACACCTTAACTACGAGCAGTACTTC
TRBV5-8	TRBJ1-3	NA	NA	CASSLVGGPFVSGNTIYF	TGTGCCAGCAGCTTGGTGGGGGGACCGTTTGTCTCTGGAAACACCATATATTTT
TRBV19	TRBJ1-5	NA	NA	CASSTSVSYGNQPQHF	TGTGCCAGTAGTACCTCGGTTTCATACGGCAATCAGCCCCAGCATTTT
TRBV27	TRBJ2-7	NA	TRBD2	CASSITSGFSYEQYF	TGTGCCAGCAGTATAACTAGCGGGTTCTCCTACGAGCAGTACTTC
TRBV5-6	TRBJ2-7	NA	NA	CASSLVSGGEQYF	TGTGCCAGCAGCTTGGTTAGTGGTGGCGAGCAGTACTTC
TRBV4-1	TRBJ2-7	NA	NA	CASSPGSLGYEQYF	TGCGCCAGCAGCCCGGGGTCCCTGGGCTACGAGCAGTACTTC
TRBV9	TRBJ2-5	NA	NA	CASSPSSDKTARETQYF	TGTGCCAGCAGCCCCTCATCAGACAAGACCGCCAGGGAGACCCAGTACTTC
TRBV30	TRBJ2-7	NA	TRBD1	CAWSWMRTGDSYEQYF	TGTGCCTGGAGTTGGATGCGGACAGGGGATTCCTACGAGCAGTACTTC
TRBV19	TRBJ2-1	NA	TRBD2	CASKMISGRGEQFF	TGTGCCAGTAAAATGATAAGCGGGAGGGGTGAGCAGTTCTTC
TRBV18	TRBJ2-7	once	TRBD1	CASSPLVGGTGGHEQYF	TGTGCCAGCTCACCGCTTGTGGGTGGGACAGGGGGCCACGAGCAGTACTTC
TRBV5-1	TRBJ1-1	NA	NA	CASSLVADNEAFF	TGCGCCAGCAGCTTGGTGGCCGACAACGAAGCTTTCTTT
TRBV19	TRBJ2-7	NA	NA	CASSIAVAYEQYF	TGTGCCAGTAGTATAGCTGTTGCCTACGAGCAGTACTTC
TRBV11-2	TRBJ2-7	NA	NA	CASSYSYEQYF	TGTGCCAGCAGCTACTCTTACGAGCAGTACTTC
TRBV25-1	TRBJ2-5	NA	TRBD1	CASRLSGGQETQYF	TGTGCCAGCAGATTATCAGGGGGCCAAGAGACCCAGTACTTC
TRBV6-6	TRBJ1-1	once	NA	CASRSPQGHTEAFF	TGTGCCAGCAGATCACCTCAGGGGCACACTGAAGCTTTCTTT